Listed below are T cell receptor beta chains from one sample, sequenced in a study of blood T cell repertoires in COVID-19. Some clones are missing from TCRdb's copy, which holds only in-frame ones; the method was immunoSEQ multiplex PCR. The repertoire has 130,000 or so clones, roughly four fifths of them found once; the top ten carry about 2.2%. Sequenced material: PBMCs or T cells enriched from blood (not recorded which). The receptor source for this set is a man aged 35 to 55 with acute COVID-19. The CDR3 runs from the conserved cysteine through the conserved F or W. D genes are given only for firm matches. For some rows the clone size is stated as once, few or many, or as a class when expanded; others skip it.

>TRBD1|TRBJ2-2|.|TRBV6-5
CASRTGTANTGELFF
TGTGCCAGCCGAACCGGGACAGCGAACACCGGGGAGCTGTTTTTT
>.|TRBJ2-3|.|TRBV7-3
CASSLAVTDTQYF
TGTGCCAGCAGCTTAGCGGTCACAGATACGCAGTATTTT
>.|TRBJ1-1|.|TRBV6-5
CASSLPGLGAFF
TGTGCCAGCAGTTTACCGGGATTGGGAGCTTTCTTT
>.|TRBJ2-7|many|TRBV3-1/TRBV3-2
CASSLGPGSYEQYF
TGTGCCAGCAGCCTAGGACCGGGAAGCTACGAGCAGTACTTC
>.|TRBJ1-1|.|TRBV2
CASIWGPDTEAFF
TGTGCCAGCATCTGGGGGCCTGACACTGAAGCTTTCTTT
>TRBD2|TRBJ2-3|.|TRBV24-1
CATSERTSGITDTQYF
TGTGCCACCAGTGAAAGGACTAGCGGGATCACAGATACGCAGTATTTT
>.|TRBJ2-5|few|TRBV9
CASSERAVIETQYF
TGTGCCAGCTCGGAGAGGGCCGTAATAGAGACCCAGTACTTC
>TRBD1|TRBJ1-2|.|TRBV2
CASSDPGQGSNYGYTF
TGTGCCAGCAGCGATCCGGGACAGGGTTCTAACTATGGCTACACCTTC
>TRBD2|TRBJ2-3|.|TRBV18
CASSFTSGYTDTQYF
TGTGCCAGCTCATTCACTAGCGGTTACACAGATACGCAGTATTTT
>TRBD2|TRBJ2-3|.|TRBV7-3
CASSPGGVPDTQYF
TGTGCCAGCAGCCCGGGGGGGGTCCCAGATACGCAGTATTTT
>.|TRBJ1-2|.|TRBV7-2
CASSLVGGAYGYTF
TGTGCCAGCAGCTTAGTGGGGGGGGCCTATGGCTACACCTTC